There are a few counts of the clone carrying this T cell receptor beta chain. Its specificity is unknown. This entry belongs to a study of breast tumors, draining lymph nodes, adjacent tissues. Breast cancer patients provided tissue from their axillary draining lymph nodes. V lost 5 bases and J 13 bases, leaving 14 bases between the germline ends. The CDR3 has 11 residues. From germline, CDR1 is MNHEY and CDR2 SVGAGI. TCRdb re-analysed the multiplex PCR reads in MiXCR, keeping a single row per CDR3 protein. The profile covers fewer than 250,000 distinct CDR3 sequences, with about 30% appearing a single time and roughly 1.3% taken by the ten largest. Notes on the study in general: Luminal-like breast cancer showed significantly greater tumor-nontumor repertoire similarity than basal-like breast cancer did. Most tumor T cells seemingly derive from lymph node, then expand in tumor. Tumor repertoires ranked between lymph nodes and nontumor tissue in diversity, with V and J gene preferences.

Source material: axillary lymph node tissue. The sequence was collected from a female donor with breast cancer. Some clones in this sample may be carry-over from other donors' samples. V is TRBV6-5 and J is TRBJ1-1; D is undetermined. The CDR3 reads CASSTASNVFF. The CDR3 DNA is TGTGCCAGCAGTACAGCGAGTAACGTTTTCTTT.